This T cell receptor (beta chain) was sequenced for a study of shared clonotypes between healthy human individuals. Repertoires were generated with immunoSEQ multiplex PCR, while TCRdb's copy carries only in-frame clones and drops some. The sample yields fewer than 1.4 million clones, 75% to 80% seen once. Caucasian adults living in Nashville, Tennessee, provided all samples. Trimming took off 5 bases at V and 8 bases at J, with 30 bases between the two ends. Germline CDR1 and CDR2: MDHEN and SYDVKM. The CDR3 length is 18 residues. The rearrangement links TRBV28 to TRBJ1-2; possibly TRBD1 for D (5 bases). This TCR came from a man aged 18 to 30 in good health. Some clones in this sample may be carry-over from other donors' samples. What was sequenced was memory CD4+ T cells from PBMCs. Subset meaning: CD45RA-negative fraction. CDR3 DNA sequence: TGTGCCAGCAGTCCCTGGCCAGGGAAAGTACGGGGGAGCTTCGGCTACACCTTC. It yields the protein CASSPWPGKVRGSFGYTF.